The clone carrying this TCR beta chain appeared many times. Its antigen is currently unknown. The data were obtained in a study of CD8 T cells in ankylosing spondylitis. Whole-study results and caveats: Typical of ankylosing spondylitis blood, it appeared, was a TCR beta motif of under 10 highly homologous variants.

V was clipped by 1 base and J by 4 bases, with 10 bases between them. The CDR3 extends over 15 amino acids. One entry per CDR3 protein, called by TCRdb with MiXCR from the 5' RACE reads. The sample has around 770,000 distinct CDR3 sequences; 15% to 20% are singletons. Sequencing was done on a sample of blood, either unsorted or a sorted T cell fraction (not recorded which). The clonotype comes from a male donor with ankylosing spondylitis. The J gene is TRBJ2-2, the V gene TRBV12-3 or TRBV12-4; a possible D gene is TRBD2 (5 bases). The CDR3 nucleotides are TGTGCCAGCAGTTTAGGGGGAGTCGGCACCGGGGAGCTGTTTTTT. Its protein product is CASSLGGVGTGELFF.